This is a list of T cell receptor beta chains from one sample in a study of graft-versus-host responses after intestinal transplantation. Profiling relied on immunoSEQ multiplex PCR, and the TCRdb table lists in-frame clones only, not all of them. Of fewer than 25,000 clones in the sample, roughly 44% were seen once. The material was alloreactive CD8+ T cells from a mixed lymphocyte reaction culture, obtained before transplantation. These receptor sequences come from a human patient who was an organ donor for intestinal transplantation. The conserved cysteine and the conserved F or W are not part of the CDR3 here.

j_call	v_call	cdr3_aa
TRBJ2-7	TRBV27	ASSLVSSSMGYEQY
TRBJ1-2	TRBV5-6	ASSLDDTLYGYT
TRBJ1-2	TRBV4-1	ASSQDVEGASYGYT
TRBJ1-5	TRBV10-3	AISDPGTGKRPQH
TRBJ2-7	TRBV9	ASSVGTTYEQY
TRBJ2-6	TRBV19	ASKGTSFSGANVLT
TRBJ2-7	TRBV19	ASSIGPGYEQY
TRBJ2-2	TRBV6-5	ASGRRRFTGELF
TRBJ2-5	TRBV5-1	ASSLSPGETQY
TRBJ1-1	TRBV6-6	ASSYEAQGTEAF
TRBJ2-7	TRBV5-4	ASRTWGSYEQY
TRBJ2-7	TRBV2	ASREGTGGVYEQY
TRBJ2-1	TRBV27	ASSLSGNPSYNEQF
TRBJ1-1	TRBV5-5	ASSLDGIEAF
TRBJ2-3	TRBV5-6	ASSMGVGTDTQY
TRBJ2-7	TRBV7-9	ASSLGSSGLPYEQY
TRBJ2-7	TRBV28	ASSFTDGTYEQY
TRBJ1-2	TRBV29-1	SVEVAGSYGYT
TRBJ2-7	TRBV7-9	ASSYGGYTYEQY
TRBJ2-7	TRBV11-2	ASSTRDRVDEQY
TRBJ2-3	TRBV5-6	ASSLSGITDTQY
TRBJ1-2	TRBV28	ASSFSVQGGGYT
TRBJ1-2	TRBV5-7	ASSLQGFHYGYT
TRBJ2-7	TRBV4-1	ASSQNLGYEQY
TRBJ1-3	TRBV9	ASPGNTIY
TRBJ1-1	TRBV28	ASSPGGGGF
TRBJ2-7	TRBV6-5	ASRGAGSPEQY
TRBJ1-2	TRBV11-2	ASTRFGAGYGYT